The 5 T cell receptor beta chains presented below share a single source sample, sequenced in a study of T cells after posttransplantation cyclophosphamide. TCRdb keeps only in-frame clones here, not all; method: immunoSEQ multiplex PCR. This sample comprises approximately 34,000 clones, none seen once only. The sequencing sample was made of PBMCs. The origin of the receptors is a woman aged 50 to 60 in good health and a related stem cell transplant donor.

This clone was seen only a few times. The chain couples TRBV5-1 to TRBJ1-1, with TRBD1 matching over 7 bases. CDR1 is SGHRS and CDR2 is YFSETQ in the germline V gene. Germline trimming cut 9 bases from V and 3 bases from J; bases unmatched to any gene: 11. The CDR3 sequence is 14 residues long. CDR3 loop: CATSIDRVDTEAFF. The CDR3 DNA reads TGCGCCACTTCAATCGACAGGGTCGACACTGAAGCTTTCTTT.

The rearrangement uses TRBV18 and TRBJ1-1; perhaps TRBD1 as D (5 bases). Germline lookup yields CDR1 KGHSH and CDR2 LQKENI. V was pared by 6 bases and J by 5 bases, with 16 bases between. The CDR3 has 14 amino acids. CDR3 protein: CASSPGPGGTEAFF. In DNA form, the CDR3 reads TGTGCCAGCTCCCCCGGACCCGGGGGTACTGAAGCTTTCTTT.

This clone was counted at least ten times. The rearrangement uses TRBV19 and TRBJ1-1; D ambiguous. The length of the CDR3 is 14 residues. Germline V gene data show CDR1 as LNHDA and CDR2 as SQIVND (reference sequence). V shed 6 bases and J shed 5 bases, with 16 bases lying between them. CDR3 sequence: CASSPPGRLTEAFF. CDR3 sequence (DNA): TGTGCCAGTAGCCCCCCAGGAAGGTTGACTGAAGCTTTCTTT. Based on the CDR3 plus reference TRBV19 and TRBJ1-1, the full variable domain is DGGITQSPKYLFRKEGQNVTLSCEQNLNHDAMYWYRQDPGQGLRLIYYSQIVNDFQKGDIAEGYSVSREKKESFPLTVTSAQKNPTAFYLCASSPPGRLTEAFFGQGTRLTVV.

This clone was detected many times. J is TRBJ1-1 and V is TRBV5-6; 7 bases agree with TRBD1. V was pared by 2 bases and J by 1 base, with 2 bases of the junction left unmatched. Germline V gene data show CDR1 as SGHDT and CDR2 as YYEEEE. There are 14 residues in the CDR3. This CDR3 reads CASSLYRGNTEAFF. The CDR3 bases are TGTGCCAGCAGCTTATACAGGGGGAACACTGAAGCTTTCTTT. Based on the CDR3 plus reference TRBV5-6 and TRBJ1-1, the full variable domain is DAGVTQSPTHLIKTRGQQVTLRCSPKSGHDTVSWYQQALGQGPQFIFQYYEEEERQRGNFPDRFSGHQFPNYSSELNVNALLLGDSALYLCASSLYRGNTEAFFGQGTRLTVV.

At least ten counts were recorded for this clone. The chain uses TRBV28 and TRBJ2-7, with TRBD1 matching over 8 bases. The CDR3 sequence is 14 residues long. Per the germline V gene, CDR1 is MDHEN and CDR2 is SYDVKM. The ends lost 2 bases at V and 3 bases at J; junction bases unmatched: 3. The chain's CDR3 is CASSLSRGLYEQYF. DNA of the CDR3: TGTGCCAGCAGTTTAAGCAGGGGGCTCTACGAGCAGTACTTC.